Listed here is a single T cell receptor (beta chain). The CDR3 is 14 residues long. Per germline, CDR1 SGHAT and CDR2 FQNNGV. Trimming removed 1 base from V and 4 bases from J; junction bases left unmatched: 3. The data originate from a study of blood T cell repertoires in COVID-19. Study-wide background: Nucleic acid was either cDNA or gDNA, and it came from T cells, B-cell-depleted T cells, or PBMCs.

Clones were sequenced by immunoSEQ multiplex PCR, and TCRdb holds only the in-frame ones, with some missing. This sample carries 200,000 to 250,000 clones, just over 85% of them seen once, and the ten largest clones take about 4%. Participant ages covered about 18 to 100 years across about two dozen US areas. This sequence originates from a woman aged 40 to 50 with acute COVID-19. The J gene is TRBJ1-1, the V gene TRBV11-2, with 7 bases aligning to TRBD1. Specimen: PBMCs or T cells enriched from blood (not recorded which). CDR3 DNA sequence: TGTGCCAGCAGCTTAGCGGCAGGGGGCACTGAAGCTTTCTTT. Translation gives CASSLAAGGTEAFF.